One sample yielded the 21 T cell receptor beta chains listed below, sequenced in a study of shared clonotypes between healthy human individuals. Assay: immunoSEQ multiplex PCR; the TCRdb copy retains only in-frame clones and omits some. Of approximately 530,000 clones detected, almost 97% appear once; the ten largest clones hold 0.06%. The sequenced sample was naive CD4+ T cells sorted from blood. The sample's subset: CD45RA+ positively selected. These receptors were taken from a woman in her twenties or thirties in good health.

This clone has just one count. The chain is built from TRBV18 and TRBJ2-2; 9 bases map to TRBD1. Germline CDR1 reads KGHSH; CDR2 reads LQKENI. The CDR3 covers 15 residues. V lost 5 bases, J lost 4 bases, and 5 bases stayed unmatched. CDR3 loop: CASSSDRGGTGELFF. CDR3 DNA: TGTGCCAGCTCATCCGACAGGGGGGGCACCGGGGAGCTGTTTTTT.

V and J are TRBV7-9 and TRBJ2-2; a weak D match, TRBD2 (6 bases). This CDR3 is built from 16 residues. Trimming shortened V by 1 base and J by 1 base, and 10 bases separated the two germline ends. Germline V gene sequence: CDR1 SEHNR, CDR2 FQNEAQ (reference sequence). The CDR3, as DNA: TGTGCCAGCAGCTTAGGCGGGGCGGGGAACACCGGGGAGCTGTTTTTT. This sequence encodes CASSLGGAGNTGELFF.

The CDR3, as DNA: TGCGCCAGCAGCCACCCGAGGGGGGGGACCACCGGGGAGCTGTTTTTT. Amino acid sequence: CASSHPRGGTTGELFF. This chain joins TRBV23-1 and TRBJ2-2, with D perhaps TRBD2 (7 bases). TRBV23-1 is noted as an ORF with a role that remains uncertain. V was trimmed by 6 bases and J by 4 bases, leaving 18 bases between them. The CDR3 consists of 16 residues.

The chain uses TRBV2 and TRBJ2-1, with D perhaps matching TRBD2 (5 bases). Germline V CDR1 and CDR2: SNHLY, FYNNEI. Trimming removed 5 bases from V and 3 bases from J, with 11 bases in between. The CDR3 has 14 residues. Written as DNA, the CDR3 is TGTGCCAGCAGTTTCAGGACTCGCTACAATGAGCAGTTCTTC. The encoded protein is CASSFRTRYNEQFF.

The chain combines TRBV14 with TRBJ1-3, with no clear D. CDR3 length equals 14 residues. CDR1 SGHDN and CDR2 FVKESK come from the germline V gene. Deletions cut 3 bases from V and 0 bases from J, with 6 bases between. This chain's CDR3 is CASSHRGSGNTIYF. Here the CDR3 DNA reads TGTGCCAGCAGCCATCGGGGCTCTGGAAACACCATATATTTT.

This clone appeared once. This chain links TRBV21-1 with TRBJ2-7; the DNA was not used to check the table's D call, TRBD2. TRBV21-1 is reported as a pseudogene. The CDR3 loop spans 14 amino acids. As DNA, the CDR3 is TGTGCCAGCAGCAAAGTTGAGACGGAGGGGGAGCAGTACTTC. Translating it yields CASSKVETEGEQYF.

The rearrangement links TRBV10-1 to TRBJ2-2, with 9 bases matching TRBD2. Per the germline V gene, CDR1 is WNHNN and CDR2 is SYGVQD (reference sequence). V dropped 3 bases and J dropped 0; count of bases not matched to a gene: 11. The CDR3 length is 19 residues. As DNA, the CDR3 is TGCGCCAGCAGTGACTCCGCGTTGCTAGCGGGGACGAACACCGGGGAGCTGTTTTTT. Translating gives CASSDSALLAGTNTGELFF.

This clone was found a few times. The chain carries TRBV19 and TRBJ1-1; D is ambiguous. This CDR3 contains 13 residues. The ends were cut back, 1 base at V and 8 bases at J, with 11 bases in the middle. CDR1 LNHDA and CDR2 SQIVND come from the germline V gene (reference sequence). The CDR3 spells CASSIGVGQEAFF. CDR3 bases: TGTGCCAGTAGTATAGGGGTTGGGCAAGAAGCTTTCTTT.

CDR3 residues: CASSYSLGSNQPQHF. The DNA of the CDR3 is TGTGCCAGCAGTTACTCTTTGGGGAGCAATCAGCCCCAGCATTTT. The V gene is TRBV6-5, the J gene TRBJ1-5, with no clear D. The V end lost 0 bases, the J end lost 1 base, and 7 bases lay between the germline ends. The CDR3 is 15 amino acids. Germline V gene lookup returns CDR1 MNHEY and CDR2 SVGAGI.

This chain uses TRBV19 with TRBJ2-7, with a weak D call TRBD1 (7 bases). The V and J ends lost 8 bases and 0 bases respectively, with 14 bases between them. The CDR3 runs to 14 residues. Per the germline V gene, CDR1 is LNHDA and CDR2 is SQIVND (reference sequence). CDR3 region: CASRETGNSYEQYF. CDR3 DNA: TGTGCCAGTCGGGAGACAGGGAACTCCTACGAGCAGTACTTC.

The chain recombines TRBV19 with TRBJ2-4; D might be TRBD1 (5 bases). The CDR3 contains 15 residues. The V gene lost 5 bases and the J gene lost 2 bases, with 13 bases spanning the gap. Looked up from germline, CDR1 is LNHDA and CDR2 is SQIVND (reference sequence). CDR3 bases: TGTGCCAGTAGTCTCCAGGGAACCACCAAAAACATTCAGTACTTC. Translating it yields CASSLQGTTKNIQYF.

The V gene is TRBV6-5, the J gene TRBJ2-5, with 8 bases that match TRBD1. The J call is in doubt because the DNA end fits TRBJ2-7 better. Germline assignment: CDR1 MNHEY and CDR2 SVGAGI. This CDR3 is built from 13 residues. Here the CDR3 DNA reads TGTGCCAGCAGGGCCGGGACAGGTATCGAGCAGTACTTC. Amino acid sequence: CASRAGTGIEQYF.

J is TRBJ1-1 and V is TRBV6-5; 7 nucleotides line up with TRBD1. V gave up 6 bases and J gave up 4 bases; unmatched junction bases: 8. Germline CDR1 is MNHEY and CDR2 is SVGAGI. This CDR3 has 14 amino acids. Here the CDR3 DNA reads TGTGCCAGCAGGGATACAGGGGCCCTCACTGAAGCTTTCTTT. Its translation is CASRDTGALTEAFF.

The chain couples TRBV2 to TRBJ2-7; tentatively, D is TRBD1 (7 bases). Per the germline V gene, CDR1 is SNHLY and CDR2 is FYNNEI. Trimming cost V 7 bases and J 5 bases, with 24 bases left between them. The CDR3 has 16 residues. The CDR3 DNA is TGTGCCAGCACCGCGGGGCCCTGGCAGGGGGACGACGAGCAGTACTTC. Protein product: CASTAGPWQGDDEQYF.

V and J are TRBV19 and TRBJ2-2; a possible D gene is TRBD1 (5 bases). CDR1 and CDR2 (germline): LNHDA, SQIVND (reference sequence). This CDR3 region has 16 residues. The germline V and J ends were trimmed by 5 bases and 4 bases, with 17 bases remaining between them. CDR3 sequence (DNA): TGTGCCAGTAGTCCCGCCCCATCGACAGTCACCGGGGAGCTGTTTTTT. Translated, it gives CASSPAPSTVTGELFF.

The CDR3 region is CASSQGWTNEQFF. CDR3 nucleotides: TGCGCCAGCAGCCAAGGGTGGACCAATGAGCAGTTCTTC. This sequence joins TRBV4-1 and TRBJ2-1; D unclear. V gave up 1 base and J gave up 6 bases, with 7 bases separating them. CDR1 MGHRA and CDR2 YSYEKL come from the germline V gene. This CDR3 spans 13 amino acids.

This chain uses TRBV5-1 with TRBJ1-3, with TRBD1 matching 11 bases. CDR1 is SGHRS, CDR2 YFSETQ, per germline. The CDR3 contains 17 residues. With V trimmed by 3 bases and J by 0 bases, 5 bases remained unmatched. The CDR3 coding sequence is TGCGCCAGCAGCTCCGGACAGGGGGCGATCTCTGGAAACACCATATATTTT. Translated: CASSSGQGAISGNTIYF.

This rearrangement joins TRBV6-5 to TRBJ2-2; 12 nucleotides agree with TRBD2. The CDR3 contains 16 residues. Germline CDR1 and CDR2: MNHEY and SVGAGI. V lost 2 bases, J lost 5 bases, and 3 bases stayed unmatched. As DNA, the CDR3 is TGTGCCAGCAGTTACGCAGGACTAGCGGGAACCGGGGAGCTGTTTTTT. It encodes CASSYAGLAGTGELFF.

This clone was detected only once. The genes are TRBV4-2 and TRBJ1-4; D may be TRBD1 (5 bases). Trimming removed 0 bases at V and 5 bases at J, with 13 bases between. CDR1 is LGHNA, CDR2 YNFKEQ, per germline. This CDR3 contains 16 residues. As DNA, the CDR3 is TGTGCCAGCAGCCAAGATATAAAAGGGGCAAATGAAAAACTGTTTTTT. Translation gives CASSQDIKGANEKLFF.

The V call is TRBV4-2, the J call TRBJ2-6; the match to TRBD2 covers 10 bases. The germline gives CDR1 LGHNA, CDR2 YNFKEQ. The V and J ends lost 2 bases and 0 bases, in that order; junction bases with no gene match: 16. This CDR3 region has 22 residues. The DNA of the CDR3 is TGTGCCAGCAGCCAACTAAGGGGTACTAGCGGGATACCCCGCTCTGGGGCCAACGTCCTGACTTTC. Translated, it gives CASSQLRGTSGIPRSGANVLTF.

This chain joins TRBV28 and TRBJ1-1; 7 nucleotides line up with TRBD1. V shed 8 bases, J shed 1 base, and the junction held 4 bases outside the gene matches. The CDR3 has 13 residues. In germline, CDR1 is MDHEN, CDR2 SYDVKM. The CDR3: CASWGQSNTEAFF. The CDR3 DNA is TGTGCCAGCTGGGGACAGTCGAACACTGAAGCTTTCTTT.